This T cell receptor (beta chain) was identified during a study of T-cell memory formation after mild COVID-19. This clonotype came up a few times. Employing constant-segment primers, 5'RACE generated TCR alpha and TCR beta cDNA libraries bearing sample barcodes and UMIs. TCRdb reprocessed the 5' RACE reads with MiXCR, giving one entry per CDR3 protein. Of over 150,000 distinct CDR3 sequences detected, approximately 17% appear once; the ten largest clones hold 3% to 4.5%. Between the trimmed V and J ends, which lost 0 bases and 0 bases, there was a span of 7 bases. The CDR3 is made up of 15 amino acids. Germline V gives CDR1 SGHRS, CDR2 YFSETQ.

The chain recombines TRBV5-1 with TRBJ2-1, with D maybe TRBD1 (5 bases). The sequenced sample consisted of PBMCs or a T cell subset sorted from them (not recorded which). The sequence was obtained from a man aged 18 to 30 who had mild COVID-19 (a few samples of this study predate the infection). Cell type and time point are not known. CDR3 loop: CASSLGQISYNEQFF. The CDR3 DNA is TGCGCCAGCAGCTTGGGACAGATCTCCTACAATGAGCAGTTCTTC.